The source of this T cell receptor beta chain is a study of OX40 agonist ivuxolimab in advanced cancers. Notes on this clone: As yet, its antigen is unknown.

The CDR3 extends over 14 amino acids. Germline V gene sequence: CDR1 MNHEY, CDR2 SMNVEV (reference sequence). The ends were cut back, 2 bases at V and 4 bases at J, with 12 bases in the middle. The data were produced by immunoSEQ multiplex PCR, yet TCRdb's version contains in-frame clones alone and is incomplete. This sample has under 80,000 clones, with 92% found just once. Study-wide findings and caveats: Among patients with partial responses at 0.1-3.0 mg/kg, clonal expansion was among the lowest.

The genes are TRBV27 and TRBJ2-7; tentatively, D is TRBD1 (6 bases). This clonotype originated in an adult with an advanced solid tumor such as melanoma, head and neck, liver or kidney cancer. The sample in question was CD4+ or CD8+ T cells sorted from blood, obtained in a trial of the OX40 agonist ivuxolimab. In DNA, the CDR3 is TGTGCCAGCAGTTTACTAGACAGGATATACGAGCAGTACTTC. Amino acids: CASSLLDRIYEQYF.